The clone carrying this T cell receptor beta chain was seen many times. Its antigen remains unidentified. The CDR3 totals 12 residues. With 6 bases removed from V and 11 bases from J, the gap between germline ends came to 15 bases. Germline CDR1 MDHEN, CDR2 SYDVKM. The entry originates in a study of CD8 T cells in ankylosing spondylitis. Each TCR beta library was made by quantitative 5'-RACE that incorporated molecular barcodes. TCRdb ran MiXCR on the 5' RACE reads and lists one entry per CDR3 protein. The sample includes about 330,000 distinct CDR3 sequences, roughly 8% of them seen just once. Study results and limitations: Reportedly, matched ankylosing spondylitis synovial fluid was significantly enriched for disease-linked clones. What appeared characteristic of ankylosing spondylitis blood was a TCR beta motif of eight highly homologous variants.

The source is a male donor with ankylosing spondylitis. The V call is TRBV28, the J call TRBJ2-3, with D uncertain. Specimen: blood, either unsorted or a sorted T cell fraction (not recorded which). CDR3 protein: CASSDRPGGQYF. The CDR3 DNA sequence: TGTGCCAGCAGCGATAGGCCGGGTGGGCAGTATTTT.